This record concerns one T cell receptor beta chain sequence. The data stem from a study of cytomegalovirus exposure and HLA in healthy donors. This CDR3 region has 15 residues. Germline CDR1 is MDHEN and CDR2 is SYDVKM. In the PCR, 60 Vbeta and 13 Jbeta primers were used. Sequenced by immunoSEQ multiplex PCR; TCRdb stores in-frame clones only, minus some. There are around 97,000 clones in the sample; roughly a tenth occur only once, and around 4.9% lies in the top ten. The source is a man over 45 in good health and CMV-seropositive. The sequenced sample was PBMCs. The chain has TRBV28 and TRBJ2-5; tentative D call: TRBD2 (7 bases). The J call may be faulty, since TRBJ2-7 better matches the DNA end. DNA for the CDR3: TGTGCCAGCAATCACCGAGTCGGGGGGCGTTACGAGCAGTACTTC. Translated, it gives CASNHRVGGRYEQYF.